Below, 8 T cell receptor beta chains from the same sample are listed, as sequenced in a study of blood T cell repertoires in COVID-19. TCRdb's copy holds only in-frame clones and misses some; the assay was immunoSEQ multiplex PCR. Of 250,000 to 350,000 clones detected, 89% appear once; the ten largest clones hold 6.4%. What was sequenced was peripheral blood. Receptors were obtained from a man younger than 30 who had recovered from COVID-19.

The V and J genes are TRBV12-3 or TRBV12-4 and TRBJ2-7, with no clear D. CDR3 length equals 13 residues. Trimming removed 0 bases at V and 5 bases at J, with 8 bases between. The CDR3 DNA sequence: TGTGCCAGCAGTTTAGCCACTGAGAACGAGCAGTACTTC. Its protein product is CASSLATENEQYF.

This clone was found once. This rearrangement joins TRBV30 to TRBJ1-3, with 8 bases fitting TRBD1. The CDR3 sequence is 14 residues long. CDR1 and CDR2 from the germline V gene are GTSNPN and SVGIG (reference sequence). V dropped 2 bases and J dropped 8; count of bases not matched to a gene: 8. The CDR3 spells CAWSHGQGVDTIYF. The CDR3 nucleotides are TGTGCCTGGAGTCACGGACAGGGTGTGGACACCATATATTTT.

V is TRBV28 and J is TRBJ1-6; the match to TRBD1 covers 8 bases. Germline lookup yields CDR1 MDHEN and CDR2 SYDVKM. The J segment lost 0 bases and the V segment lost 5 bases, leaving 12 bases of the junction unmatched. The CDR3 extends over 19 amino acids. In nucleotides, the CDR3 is TGTGCCAGCAGTCCTTCGAGACAGGGGACCTTCTCCTATAATTCACCCCTCCACTTT. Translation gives CASSPSRQGTFSYNSPLHF.

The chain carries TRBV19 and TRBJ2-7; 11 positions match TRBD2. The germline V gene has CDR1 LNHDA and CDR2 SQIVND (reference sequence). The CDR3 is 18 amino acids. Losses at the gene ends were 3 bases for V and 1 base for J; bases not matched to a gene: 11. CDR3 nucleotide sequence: TGTGCCAGTAGTATCTCTTACCCCGGGACTAGCGGTTCCTACGAGCAGTACTTC. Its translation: CASSISYPGTSGSYEQYF.

CDR3 sequence: CASSFGVPSYEQYF. The CDR3 DNA is TGTGCCAGCAGCTTCGGTGTACCGAGCTACGAGCAGTACTTC. This rearrangement joins TRBV11-2 to TRBJ2-7; D is uncertain. Germline CDR1 is SGHAT and CDR2 is FQNNGV. V gave up 3 bases and J gave up 3 bases, with 12 bases separating them. The CDR3 extends over 14 amino acids.

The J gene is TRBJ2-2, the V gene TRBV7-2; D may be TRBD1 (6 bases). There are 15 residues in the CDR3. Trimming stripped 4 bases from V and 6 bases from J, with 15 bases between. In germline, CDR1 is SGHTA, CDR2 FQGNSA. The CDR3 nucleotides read TGTGCCAGCAGCTCCATACAGGGCCGGGCCGGGGAGCTGTTTTTT. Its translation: CASSSIQGRAGELFF.

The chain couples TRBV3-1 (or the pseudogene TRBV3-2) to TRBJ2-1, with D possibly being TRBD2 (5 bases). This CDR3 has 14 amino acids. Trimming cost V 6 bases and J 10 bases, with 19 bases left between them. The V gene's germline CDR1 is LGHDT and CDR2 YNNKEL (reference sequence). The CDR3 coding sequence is TGTGCCAGCAGAAACCGTCTAGCACCTGACGAGCAGTTCTTC. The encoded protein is CASRNRLAPDEQFF.

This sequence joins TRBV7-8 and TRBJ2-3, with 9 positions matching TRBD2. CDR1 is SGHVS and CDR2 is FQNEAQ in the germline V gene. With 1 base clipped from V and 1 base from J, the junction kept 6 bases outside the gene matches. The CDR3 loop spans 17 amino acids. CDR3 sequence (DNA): TGTGCCAGCAGCTTAGTAGGGGCTAGCGGGGGCACAGATACGCAGTATTTT. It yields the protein CASSLVGASGGTDTQYF.